These 18 T cell receptor beta chains were sequenced from one sample in a study of blood T cell repertoires in COVID-19. Generated by immunoSEQ multiplex PCR, the TCRdb table keeps only in-frame clones and is missing some. This repertoire shows about 150,000 clones, about 82% found once; its top ten account for 2.5% to 3%. Source material: peripheral blood. These TCRs come from a woman in her thirties or forties with active or convalescent COVID-19.

The chain carries TRBV5-3 and TRBJ2-5, with 10 bases that match TRBD1. TRBV5-3 is an ORF, and what it does is uncertain. V dropped 4 bases and J dropped 4; count of bases not matched to a gene: 7. The CDR3 has 15 amino acids. The CDR3 DNA sequence: TGTGCCAGAAGCGTCGCCGGGACAGGGGTAGAGACCCAGTACTTC. It specifies CARSVAGTGVETQYF.

This chain uses TRBV18 with TRBJ2-3; TRBD2 is a possible D gene (5 bases). The germline V gene has CDR1 KGHSH and CDR2 LQKENI. The germline V and J ends were trimmed by 5 bases and 8 bases, with 11 bases remaining between them. This CDR3 comprises 12 residues. The chain's CDR3 is CASSARTVTQYF. CDR3 bases: TGTGCCAGCTCAGCACGGACTGTTACGCAGTATTTT.

The chain links TRBV11-3 to TRBJ2-2; tentatively, D is TRBD2 (6 bases). Germline CDR1 and CDR2: SGHNT and YENEEA. The CDR3 runs to 14 residues. Trimming took off 2 bases at V and 7 bases at J, with 11 bases between the two ends. CDR3 sequence: CASSLWRGGGELFF. The DNA for the CDR3 is TGTGCCAGCAGCTTATGGAGGGGCGGCGGGGAGCTGTTTTTT.

In its sample, this clone ranks as medium-sized. The rearrangement links TRBV6-4 to TRBJ1-2; 8 bases align to TRBD1. The CDR3 has 14 residues. Germline V CDR1 and CDR2: MRHNA, SNTAGT. V was pared by 0 bases and J by 7 bases, with 4 bases of the junction left unmatched. The CDR3 DNA follows: TGTGCCAGCAGTGACTCAGAGGGGACAGGTGGCTACACCTTC. Its translation is CASSDSEGTGGYTF.

This CDR3 is CASRGTSSYGYTF. The DNA for the CDR3 is TGTGCCAGCAGGGGGACTTCGAGCTATGGCTACACCTTC. V usage is TRBV6-4 and J usage is TRBJ1-2; possible D gene TRBD1, 5 bases. Germline CDR1 reads MRHNA; CDR2 reads SNTAGT. V lost 6 bases and J 4 bases, leaving 12 bases between the germline ends. This CDR3 has 13 amino acids.

The chain has TRBV28 and TRBJ1-2, with D perhaps matching TRBD1 (6 bases). V shed 7 bases and J shed 5 bases, with 14 bases lying between them. The CDR3 is 13 amino acids. Germline lookup yields CDR1 MDHEN and CDR2 SYDVKM. CDR3 amino acids: CASNLGGGYGYTF. CDR3 in DNA: TGTGCCAGCAACCTAGGGGGGGGTTATGGCTACACCTTC.

This sequence joins TRBV30 and TRBJ1-5; TRBD1 is a possible D gene (5 bases). The V gene lost 4 bases and the J gene lost 3 bases, with 10 bases spanning the gap. The germline V gene encodes CDR1 GTSNPN and CDR2 SVGIG (reference sequence). The CDR3 consists of 13 residues. The CDR3 DNA reads TGTGCCTGGAATGGGGCCAACAATCAGCCCCAGCATTTT. Protein: CAWNGANNQPQHF.

In this sample, this clone turned up once. V usage is TRBV11-2 and J usage is TRBJ1-3; no firm D call. Deletions cut 0 bases from V and 0 bases from J, with 12 bases between. The V gene's germline CDR1 is SGHAT and CDR2 FQNNGV. The CDR3 covers 17 residues. CDR3 loop: CASSLEGARSSGNTIYF. CDR3 DNA sequence: TGTGCCAGCAGCTTAGAGGGAGCCCGGAGCTCTGGAAACACCATATATTTT.

The genes are TRBV10-1 and TRBJ2-5, with D possibly being TRBD2 (5 bases). V lost 1 base and J lost 3, with 12 bases in between. CDR3 size: 15 residues. Germline V gene lookup returns CDR1 WNHNN and CDR2 SYGVQD (reference sequence). This chain's CDR3 is CASSEWASMEETQYF. CDR3 DNA sequence: TGCGCCAGCAGTGAGTGGGCTAGCATGGAAGAGACCCAGTACTTC.

This rearrangement joins TRBV28 to TRBJ1-1, with TRBD1 as a possible D gene (5 bases). Trimming took off 8 bases at V and 1 base at J, with 11 bases between the two ends. The germline V gene has CDR1 MDHEN and CDR2 SYDVKM. This CDR3 spans 13 amino acids. CDR3: CASWDSRNTEAFF. Written as DNA, the CDR3 is TGTGCCAGCTGGGACTCGAGGAACACTGAAGCTTTCTTT.

The rearrangement links TRBV3-1 (or the pseudogene TRBV3-2) to TRBJ1-3, with TRBD1 matching 7 bases. The V gene end was trimmed by 4 bases and the J gene end by 4 bases; junction bases not matched to a gene: 13. This CDR3 has 17 residues. Germline CDR1 and CDR2: LGHDT and YNNKEL (reference sequence). CDR3 in amino acids: CASSLPLARGIGNTIYF. In DNA form, the CDR3 reads TGTGCCAGCAGCCTCCCATTGGCCAGGGGGATAGGAAACACCATATATTTT.

This clone was recorded only once. This chain joins TRBV7-8 and TRBJ1-3; tentative D call: TRBD1 (5 bases). The CDR3 has 15 amino acids. Germline V CDR1 and CDR2: SGHVS, FQNEAQ. Trimming took 0 bases from V and 2 from J, leaving 8 bases between them. The CDR3 coding sequence is TGTGCCAGCAGCTTAGCCGGGGGGGCTGGAAACACCATATATTTT. Protein sequence: CASSLAGGAGNTIYF.

The chain carries TRBV9 and TRBJ1-3, with D perhaps TRBD1 (5 bases). The germline V and J ends were trimmed by 4 bases and 0 bases, with 17 bases remaining between them. The CDR3 runs to 17 residues. In germline, CDR1 is SGDLS, CDR2 YYNGEE. The chain's CDR3 is CASSSRWGTSSGNTIYF. CDR3 sequence (DNA): TGTGCCAGCAGCTCCCGGTGGGGCACAAGCTCTGGAAACACCATATATTTT.

The rearrangement joins TRBV11-2 to TRBJ1-4; 8 nucleotides align to TRBD1. V lost 6 bases, J lost 5 bases, and 5 bases stayed unmatched. The germline CDR1 and CDR2 sequences are SGHAT and FQNNGV. This CDR3 is built from 14 residues. As DNA, the CDR3 is TGTGCCAGCAGTCTAACAGGGGGGAATGAAAAACTGTTTTTT. Its protein is CASSLTGGNEKLFF.

This clone was seen many times. The chain carries TRBV12-5 and TRBJ2-1, with a possible D match to TRBD1 (6 bases). The germline gives CDR1 LGHNT, CDR2 FRNRAP. Between the trimmed V and J ends, which lost 1 base and 7 bases, there was a span of 14 bases. This CDR3 has 15 amino acids. The CDR3 DNA is TGTGCTAGTGGTTTGGAGCCGCAGGGGTCGAATGAGCAGTTCTTC. Its translation is CASGLEPQGSNEQFF.

J is TRBJ1-2 and V is TRBV9, with D possibly matching TRBD1 (6 bases). There are 13 residues in the CDR3. Germline CDR1 SGDLS, CDR2 YYNGEE. V was trimmed by 0 bases and J by 6 bases, leaving 9 bases between them. The DNA for the CDR3 is TGTGCCAGCAGCGTAGGACAGGTCGATGGCTACACCTTC. This encodes CASSVGQVDGYTF.

J is TRBJ2-5 and V is TRBV28; TRBD2 might be the D (6 bases). Germline V lookup: CDR1 MDHEN, CDR2 SYDVKM. The CDR3 runs to 15 residues. Deletions cut 3 bases from V and 5 bases from J, with 16 bases between. CDR3 in amino acids: CASSFWITRGETQYF. The CDR3 bases are TGTGCCAGCAGTTTTTGGATAACCCGGGGGGAGACCCAGTACTTC.

The chain joins TRBV10-3 to TRBJ1-3; no firm D call. Germline CDR1 reads ENHRY; CDR2 reads SYGVKD. V was cut by 7 bases and J by 0 bases, with 7 bases left in between. The CDR3 is made up of 13 amino acids. The CDR3 nucleotides are TGTGCCATCAAAGAGGACTCTGGAAACACCATATATTTT. Translation gives CAIKEDSGNTIYF.